This T cell receptor beta chain was profiled in a study of T cell changes during pregnancy in multiple sclerosis. Trimming at V came to 7 bases and at J to 2 bases, leaving 6 bases not matched to a gene. There are 15 residues in the CDR3. Germline V gene lookup returns CDR1 SGHTA and CDR2 FQGNSA. Sequenced by immunoSEQ multiplex PCR; TCRdb stores in-frame clones only, minus some. Among under 95,000 clones listed, about nine tenths were seen once. This sample comprised peripheral blood, obtained after pregnancy. This clonotype originated in a female donor in good health, enrolled as a control in a pregnancy study. The gene calls are TRBV7-2 and TRBJ2-2; 8 bases line up with TRBD2. CDR3 region: CASTRGGANTGELFF. The CDR3 region has the DNA TGTGCCAGCACCCGGGGGGGAGCTAACACCGGGGAGCTGTTTTTT.